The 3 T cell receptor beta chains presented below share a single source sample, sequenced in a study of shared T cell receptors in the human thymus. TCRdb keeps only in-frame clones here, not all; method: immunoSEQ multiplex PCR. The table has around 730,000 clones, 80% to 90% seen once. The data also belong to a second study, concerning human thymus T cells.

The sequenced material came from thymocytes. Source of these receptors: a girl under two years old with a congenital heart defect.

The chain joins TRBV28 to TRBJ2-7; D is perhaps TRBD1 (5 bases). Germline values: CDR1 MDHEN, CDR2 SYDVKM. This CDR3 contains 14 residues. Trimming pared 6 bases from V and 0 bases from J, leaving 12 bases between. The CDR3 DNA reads TGTGCCAGCAGGACCCAGGGATCCTCCTACGAGCAGTACTTC. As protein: CASRTQGSSYEQYF.

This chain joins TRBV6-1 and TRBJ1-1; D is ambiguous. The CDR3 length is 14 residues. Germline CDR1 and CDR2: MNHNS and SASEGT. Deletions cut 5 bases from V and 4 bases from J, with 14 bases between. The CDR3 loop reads CASSRLTAVTEAFF. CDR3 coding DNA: TGTGCCAGCAGTCGTTTAACCGCGGTCACTGAAGCTTTCTTT.

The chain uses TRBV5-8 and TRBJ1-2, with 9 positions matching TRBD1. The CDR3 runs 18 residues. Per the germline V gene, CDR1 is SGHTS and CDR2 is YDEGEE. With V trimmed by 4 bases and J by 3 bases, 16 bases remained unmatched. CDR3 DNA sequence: TGTGCCAGCAGCGTCCGGGACAGGGCCGATCGACCAGACTATGGCTACACCTTC. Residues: CASSVRDRADRPDYGYTF.